This TCR beta chain derives from a study of T cell repertoires in cytomegalovirus infection. For the study at large: It was recently identified HLA-C-restricted and well-studied HLA-B-restricted CMV epitopes that the study used.

From the reads, TCRdb called clonotypes with MiXCR, one entry per CDR3 protein. The repertoire holds a few hundred thousand distinct CDR3 sequences, approximately 32% seen once, with 15% to 20% in the top ten. Comments on this clonotype: The antigen remains unidentified.

Germline CDR1 SGHTA, CDR2 FQGNSA. The CDR3 runs 15 residues. J gave up 2 bases and V 5 bases, and 9 bases lay outside the gene matches. The chain joins TRBV7-2 to TRBJ2-7; 7 nucleotides agree with TRBD1. The TCR sequence derives from a human donor in good health (CMV status not recorded). Some clones in this sample may be carry-over from other donors' samples. The sample was cultured PBMCs, taken from culture after CMV antigen stimulation. In nucleotides, the CDR3 is TGTGCCAGCAGCCCCAGACAGGGATTTACCTACGAGCAGTACTTC. It is translated as CASSPRQGFTYEQYF.